This TCR beta chain was obtained from a study of blood T cells in healthy people across ages. At the level of the study: Capture by template switching was about one barcoded beta molecule per two T cells.

This clonotype was seen a few times. PCR was performed a second time for roughly 7 to 11 cycles using a sample-barcoded 5' primer and a J-beta primer mix. Each CDR3 protein is one row after TCRdb ran MiXCR on the 5' RACE reads. The sample consists of about 1 million distinct CDR3 sequences, 45% of them appearing once. The donors, all healthy, were Caucasians living in Russia, aged about 6 to 100. Staff drew about 10 milliliters of peripheral blood from each donor. The CDR3 runs to 17 residues. Trimming removed 2 bases at V and 3 bases at J, with 20 bases between. CDR1 is MNHEY, CDR2 SMNVEV, per germline (reference sequence).

Sequenced input: blood. This receptor was obtained from a woman in her sixties in good health. This sequence joins TRBV27 and TRBJ2-7; D uncertain. This CDR3 is CASSLTVLGLKRYEQYF. In nucleotides, the CDR3 is TGTGCCAGCAGTTTAACGGTGCTCGGGCTGAAACGCTACGAGCAGTACTTC.